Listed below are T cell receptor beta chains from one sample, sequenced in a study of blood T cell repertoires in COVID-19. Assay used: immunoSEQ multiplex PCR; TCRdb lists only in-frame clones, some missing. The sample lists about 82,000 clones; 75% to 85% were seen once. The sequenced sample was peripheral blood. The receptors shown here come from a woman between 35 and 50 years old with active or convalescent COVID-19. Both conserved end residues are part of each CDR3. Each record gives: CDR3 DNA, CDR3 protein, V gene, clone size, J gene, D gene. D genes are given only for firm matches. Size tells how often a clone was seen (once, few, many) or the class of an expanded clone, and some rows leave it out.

DNA: TGTGCCAGCAGCTACCCCGGGTTTTCCGAGCAGTACTTC
CDR3: CASSYPGFSEQYF
V: TRBV7-2
size: few
J: TRBJ2-7
D: -

DNA: TGTGCCTGCGCTTCCAGAGCTAGCGAGACAGATACGCAGTATTTT
CDR3: CACASRASETDTQYF
V: TRBV10-3
size: -
J: TRBJ2-3
D: -

DNA: TGTGCCAGCTCACCACGGGGACAGGGCTCCTACAATGAGCAGTTCTTC
CDR3: CASSPRGQGSYNEQFF
V: TRBV18
size: few
J: TRBJ2-1
D: TRBD1

DNA: TGTGCCAGCAGCCCTTACCTAAGTGGCACTGAAGCTTTCTTT
CDR3: CASSPYLSGTEAFF
V: TRBV5-5
size: -
J: TRBJ1-1
D: -

DNA: TGTGCCACCAGACAGGGCAGGGGGCTGGAGACCCAGTACTTC
CDR3: CATRQGRGLETQYF
V: TRBV15
size: -
J: TRBJ2-5
D: TRBD1

DNA: TGTGCCAGCAGTTGGGGACAGCGCAATTCACCCCTCCACTTT
CDR3: CASSWGQRNSPLHF
V: TRBV27
size: -
J: TRBJ1-6
D: TRBD1

DNA: TGTGCCATCGCTGACAGGGTCTACGAGCAGTACTTC
CDR3: CAIADRVYEQYF
V: TRBV21-1
size: few
J: TRBJ2-7
D: -

DNA: TGTGCCAGCAGCGTACCTCTAGGGACTAGCGGGGGGAGCTCCTACAATGAGCAGTTCTTC
CDR3: CASSVPLGTSGGSSYNEQFF
V: TRBV9
size: -
J: TRBJ2-1
D: TRBD2

DNA: TGCAGCGCCTTCCGGGGGGTTAACAATCAGCCCCAGCATTTT
CDR3: CSAFRGVNNQPQHF
V: TRBV29-1
size: -
J: TRBJ1-5
D: -

DNA: TGTGCCAGCAGCGACCGGGACAGGGGCCAATCTGGGGCCAACGTCCTGACTTTC
CDR3: CASSDRDRGQSGANVLTF
V: TRBV6-2/TRBV6-3
size: once
J: TRBJ2-6
D: TRBD1

DNA: TGTGCCAGCAGCCGTTACGGGGAGCTGTTTTTT
CDR3: CASSRYGELFF
V: TRBV7-2
size: once
J: TRBJ2-2
D: -

DNA: TGTGCCACCAGTGACTCCGGGACAGCCAATCATGGCTACACCTTC
CDR3: CATSDSGTANHGYTF
V: TRBV24-1
size: -
J: TRBJ1-2
D: TRBD1

DNA: TGCGCCAGCGGGTACCCCCGGGGGAATGATAATTCACCCCTCCACTTT
CDR3: CASGYPRGNDNSPLHF
V: TRBV10-1
size: -
J: TRBJ1-6
D: -

DNA: TGTGCCAGTAGTATAGGAGGACTAGCGGGAGGGGTGACCCAGTACTTC
CDR3: CASSIGGLAGGVTQYF
V: TRBV19
size: few
J: TRBJ2-5
D: TRBD2

DNA: TGCGCCAGCAGCCAAGATTTATGGCCAGAATTTAACTATGGCTACACCTTC
CDR3: CASSQDLWPEFNYGYTF
V: TRBV4-1
size: -
J: TRBJ1-2
D: -

DNA: TGTGCCAGCAGCTTGTCTGGACAGGGGGTCGAGCAGTACTTC
CDR3: CASSLSGQGVEQYF
V: TRBV5-4
size: -
J: TRBJ2-7
D: TRBD1